This entry lists 14 T cell receptor beta chains sequenced from one sample in a study of blood T cells in healthy people across ages. Using a J-beta primer mix together with a sample-barcoded 5' primer, a second PCR was run for roughly 6 to 12 cycles. Via MiXCR, TCRdb re-called the 5' RACE reads, giving one row per CDR3 protein. The sample contains hundreds of thousands of distinct CDR3 sequences, about 53% of which appear only once. Sequencing used blood. The receptor set was obtained from a man aged 55 to 70 in good health.

The chain combines TRBV6-5 with TRBJ2-5, with D unresolved. Trimming removed 2 bases from V and 5 bases from J, with 12 bases in between. This CDR3 comprises 14 residues. The germline V gene has CDR1 MNHEY and CDR2 SVGAGI. Here the CDR3 DNA reads TGTGCCAGCAGTTACCCAGGTTATCCGGAGACCCAGTACTTC. Its translation: CASSYPGYPETQYF.

The rearrangement joins TRBV4-1 to TRBJ2-5; tentatively, D is TRBD2 (6 bases). This CDR3 region has 16 residues. Germline CDR1 is MGHRA and CDR2 is YSYEKL. V was shortened by 4 bases and J by 5 bases, with 20 bases between the two germline ends. CDR3 residues: CASSRNREQRGETQYF. DNA of the CDR3: TGCGCCAGCAGCCGAAACCGGGAGCAGAGAGGGGAGACCCAGTACTTC.

CDR3 region: CASSQGRTSGDTSEQFF. CDR3 bases: TGTGCCAGCAGCCAAGGCAGGACTAGCGGGGATACATCTGAGCAGTTCTTC. The chain uses TRBV3-1 and TRBJ2-1, with 12 bases matching TRBD2. Germline V gene lookup returns CDR1 LGHDT and CDR2 YNNKEL (reference sequence). J was trimmed by 9 bases and V by 1 base; bases with no gene match: 10. CDR3 length: 17 amino acids.

The chain employs TRBV6-1 and TRBJ1-4, with D perhaps TRBD1 (5 bases). Trimming removed 0 bases from V and 8 bases from J, with 16 bases in between. Germline V gene sequence: CDR1 MNHNS, CDR2 SASEGT. This CDR3 region has 16 residues. The CDR3 protein is CASSEALGRGYEKLFF. In DNA form, the CDR3 reads TGTGCCAGCAGTGAAGCGCTCGGGAGGGGTTACGAAAAACTGTTTTTT.

The genes are TRBV20-1 and TRBJ2-1; 8 bases map to TRBD1. The closer fit of TRBJ2-7 to the DNA end suggests the J call may be wrong. The CDR3 has 13 amino acids. Germline-derived CDR1 and CDR2 are DFQATT and SNEGSKA (reference sequence). CDR3 amino acids: CSAAGGSYNEQYF. CDR3 DNA: TGCAGTGCCGCAGGGGGCTCCTACAATGAGCAGTACTTC.

Here the CDR3 reads CASSLADSRNEQFF. The CDR3 DNA reads TGCGCCAGCAGCTTGGCTGACAGTAGGAATGAGCAGTTCTTC. J is TRBJ2-1 and V is TRBV5-1, with D perhaps TRBD1 (5 bases). Trimming pared 0 bases from V and 7 bases from J, leaving 11 bases between. Germline CDR1 is SGHRS and CDR2 is YFSETQ. The CDR3 runs 14 residues.

The chain combines TRBV28 with TRBJ2-5, with 7 bases lining up with TRBD1. V lost 6 bases and J lost 4; bases outside the gene matches: 5. Germline assignment: CDR1 MDHEN and CDR2 SYDVKM. CDR3 size: 13 residues. CDR3 loop: CASRRQGAETQYF. CDR3 nucleotide sequence: TGTGCCAGCAGGAGACAGGGAGCAGAGACCCAGTACTTC.

J is TRBJ2-5 and V is TRBV2, with a possible D match to TRBD2 (6 bases). The CDR3 has 13 amino acids. Trimming cost V 4 bases and J 5 bases, with 11 bases left between them. Germline V gene lookup returns CDR1 SNHLY and CDR2 FYNNEI. The CDR3 reads CASSGLVGETQYF. The CDR3 nucleotides are TGTGCCAGCAGTGGACTAGTTGGGGAGACCCAGTACTTC.

This clonotype has only a few counts. For the CDR3, the DNA is TGCGCCAGCAGCCAAGACTACGGGGGCCTAGCCTACGAGCAGTACTTC. Amino acids: CASSQDYGGLAYEQYF. The V gene is TRBV4-1, the J gene TRBJ2-7, with D perhaps being TRBD1 or TRBD2 (6 bases each). V was trimmed by 0 bases and J by 2 bases, leaving 14 bases between them. From germline, CDR1 is MGHRA and CDR2 YSYEKL. CDR3 length: 16 amino acids.

This clonotype occurred many times. The chain is built from TRBV6-2 or TRBV6-3 and TRBJ2-7; 9 nucleotides align to TRBD1. V shed 7 bases and J 0 bases; nucleotides not matched to a gene: 7. The CDR3 has 15 amino acids. Germline assignment: CDR1 MNHEY and CDR2 SVGEGT. CDR3 sequence reads: CASTDGTGYSYEQYF. DNA for the CDR3: TGTGCCAGCACCGATGGGACAGGGTACTCCTACGAGCAGTACTTC.

This clonotype was picked up one time. A read error may produce the germline difference seen at one junction end. The V and J genes are TRBV12-3 or TRBV12-4 and TRBJ1-5; 8 nucleotides agree with TRBD1. The CDR3 runs to 13 residues. CDR3 region: CASRQTGAQPQHF. CDR3 DNA sequence: TGCGCCTCCCGACAGACAGGGGCTCAGCCCCAGCATTTT.

V usage is TRBV4-1 and J usage is TRBJ2-3; D is unresolved. V was cut by 1 base and J by 0 bases, with 17 bases left in between. Germline V CDR1 and CDR2: MGHRA, YSYEKL. The CDR3 covers 18 residues. The CDR3 sequence is CASSQVFRRTDSTDTQYF. The CDR3 DNA sequence: TGCGCCAGCAGCCAAGTCTTTCGCAGGACCGACAGCACAGATACGCAGTATTTT.

The chain joins TRBV6-5 to TRBJ2-6; D remains unclear. The germline V gene has CDR1 MNHEY and CDR2 SVGAGI. Between the trimmed V and J ends, which lost 2 bases and 0 bases, there was a span of 11 bases. This CDR3 spans 17 amino acids. CDR3 sequence: CASSYRASNSGANVLTF. The CDR3 region has the DNA TGTGCCAGCAGTTACAGGGCATCAAACTCTGGGGCCAACGTCCTGACTTTC.

The rearrangement links TRBV6-5 to TRBJ1-2, with D maybe TRBD1 (5 bases). V was cut by 10 bases and J by 3 bases, with 15 bases left in between. The CDR3 consists of 13 residues. Germline assignment: CDR1 MNHEY and CDR2 SVGAGI. The CDR3 sequence: CATGTSWDYGYTF. The CDR3 DNA sequence: TGTGCCACCGGGACTTCATGGGACTATGGCTACACCTTC.